This T cell receptor (beta chain) was captured in a study of blood T cell repertoires in COVID-19. Whole-study context: Donors in the United States, Italy and Spain gave samples during acute or convalescent COVID-19. T cells, B-cell-depleted T cells, or PBMCs supplied cDNA or gDNA.

In the authors' workflow: Nucleated cell counts were estimated from reference gene primer amplification. Measured with immunoSEQ multiplex PCR; TCRdb has only the in-frame clones, and not every one. The D gene and trimming were derived from the DNA, and the V and J assignments and clone size from that table. The sample shows around 20,000 clones, less than 95% of them seen only once. Trimming cost V 3 bases and J 1 base, with 13 bases left between them. Looked up from germline, CDR1 is SGHRS and CDR2 is YFSETQ. The length of the CDR3 is 16 residues. Sequencing input: peripheral blood. This chain links TRBV5-1 with TRBJ2-2; tentatively, D is TRBD2 (6 bases). This sequence was found in a human donor in a cohort sampled during active COVID-19. The CDR3 reads CASSSPGTLNTGELFF. The CDR3, as DNA: TGCGCCAGCAGCTCACCCGGGACTTTGAACACCGGGGAGCTGTTTTTT.